These T cell receptor beta chains were read from a single sample in a study of early T cells in non-severe SARS-CoV-2 infection. TCRdb re-derived calls from the 5' RACE reads in MiXCR, one entry per CDR3 protein. The sample shows some 57,000 distinct CDR3 sequences, about 12% of them seen only once. The sequenced sample consisted of whole blood. The receptor source for this set is an adult who was a healthcare worker with PCR-confirmed SARS-CoV-2 infection or an uninfected control (not recorded which). The CDR3 runs from the conserved cysteine through the conserved F or W. D genes are given only for firm matches. Expanded clones get a size class; other rows say once, few or many, or leave the size out.

j_gene,abundance,d_gene,v_gene,CDR3nt,CDR3aa
TRBJ1-6,many,TRBD1,TRBV20-1,TGCAGTGCTAGAGATGGACAGGGCGGGATTTCACCCCTCCACTTT,CSARDGQGGISPLHF
TRBJ2-5,.,.,TRBV6-6,TGTGCCAGCAGTTCGGCGGACCAAGAGACCCAGTACTTC,CASSSADQETQYF
TRBJ1-2,few,.,TRBV15,TGTGCCACCAGCAGAGACCGGCCCCCGACAGGCTACACCTTC,CATSRDRPPTGYTF
TRBJ2-5,many,.,TRBV5-1,TGCGCCAGCAGCTTGAGGGACCAAGAGACCCAGTACTTC,CASSLRDQETQYF
TRBJ1-5,few,TRBD1,TRBV27,TGTGCCAGCAGTCAGACAGGGGGCTATCGTCAGCCCCAGCATTTT,CASSQTGGYRQPQHF
TRBJ2-7,many,.,TRBV7-9,TGTGCCAGCAGCTTAGCCTTAGAAGGGGCGGGCGAGCAGTACTTC,CASSLALEGAGEQYF
TRBJ1-1,.,TRBD1,TRBV5-1,TGCGCCAGCAGACCAATAAAGGGGGCGATTGAAGCTTTCTTT,CASRPIKGAIEAFF
TRBJ2-1,.,.,TRBV4-3,TGCGCCAGCAGCCAAGATCCCTACAATGAGCAGTTCTTC,CASSQDPYNEQFF
TRBJ2-1,.,.,TRBV27,TGTGCCTGCTACTCCCCGGAGCAGTTCTTC,CACYSPEQFF
TRBJ1-2,many,.,TRBV30,TGTGCCTGGACTGGGTCTAACTATGGCTACACCTTC,CAWTGSNYGYTF
TRBJ1-1,few,.,TRBV12-3/TRBV12-4,TGTGCCAGCAGTTGGTACCGGGACACGAACACTGAAGCTTTCTTT,CASSWYRDTNTEAFF
TRBJ2-7,.,TRBD1,TRBV4-1,TGCGCCAGCAGGAACTCACCAGGGGGCTACGCCTACGAGCAGTACTTC,CASRNSPGGYAYEQYF
TRBJ2-3,.,.,TRBV11-2,TGTGCCAGCAGCTTAGGCCAGTACACAGATACGCAGTATTTT,CASSLGQYTDTQYF
TRBJ1-1,many,.,TRBV9,TGTGCCAGTAGTATAGGCACGAACACTGAAGCTTTCTTT,CASSIGTNTEAFF
TRBJ2-3,many,TRBD2,TRBV11-2,TGTGCCAGCAGCTTAGAGCCTATTACTAGCGGGAGGGCCTTAACAGATACGCAGTATTTT,CASSLEPITSGRALTDTQYF
TRBJ2-3,few,TRBD1,TRBV11-1,TGTGCCAGCAGCTTGACGGACAGGGGGTCGGATACGCAGTATTTT,CASSLTDRGSDTQYF
TRBJ1-5,.,.,TRBV29-1,TGCAGCGTTGGGGCAGGGGGCAATCAGCCCCAGCATTTT,CSVGAGGNQPQHF
TRBJ2-2,.,TRBD2,TRBV6-5,TGTGCCAGCAAAATAACCGGGACTACGAACACCGGGGAGCTGTTTTTT,CASKITGTTNTGELFF
TRBJ2-2,.,TRBD1,TRBV11-2,TGTGCCAGCAGCTTAGATCCTAGGACAGGGGACACCGGGGAGCTGTTTTTT,CASSLDPRTGDTGELFF
TRBJ2-3,few,.,TRBV5-1,TGCGCCAGCAGCTTGGCCGGGAACACAGATACGCAGTATTTT,CASSLAGNTDTQYF
TRBJ1-2,.,TRBD1,TRBV4-1,TGCGCCAGCAGCCAAGCCCCGGGACAGTACTATGGCTACACCTTC,CASSQAPGQYYGYTF
TRBJ2-1,many,.,TRBV6-6,TGTGCCAGCAGATTAGCGGAAAGCTCCTACAATGAGCAGTTCTTC,CASRLAESSYNEQFF
TRBJ2-7,.,TRBD1,TRBV29-1,TGCAGCGTTGGACAGGGGGCGGGCGAGCAGTACTTC,CSVGQGAGEQYF
TRBJ2-1,few,TRBD2,TRBV29-1,TGCAGCGTTGAGGAGCGGGAGTATCTTGAGCAGTTCTTC,CSVEEREYLEQFF
TRBJ2-6,many,.,TRBV19,TGTGCCAGTACCGCCGTTGGGGCCTACTCTGGGGCCAACGTCCTGACTTTC,CASTAVGAYSGANVLTF
TRBJ1-1,many,.,TRBV5-1,TGCGCCAGCAGCTTGCTACCGCTGAACACTGAAGCTTTCTTT,CASSLLPLNTEAFF
TRBJ2-1,.,.,TRBV6-1,TGTGCCAGCAGTGAAAGGCAGAAATACAATGAGCAGTTCTTC,CASSERQKYNEQFF
TRBJ2-1,.,TRBD2,TRBV28,TGTGCCAGCAGTTTAGGGGCTAGCGGGACGCGGCAGTTCTTC,CASSLGASGTRQFF
TRBJ2-1,many,.,TRBV29-1,TGCAGCGTTGAAGATCCCACGGGGAAGACCTACAATGAGCAGTTCTTC,CSVEDPTGKTYNEQFF
TRBJ2-2,few,.,TRBV20-1,TGCAGTGCCTCGGCCCCTGGCAGGAACACCGGGGAGCTGTTTTTT,CSASAPGRNTGELFF
TRBJ1-6,.,TRBD1,TRBV12-3/TRBV12-4,TGTGCCAGCAGTTCGGGACAGGGTTGGTCACCCCTCCACTTT,CASSSGQGWSPLHF
TRBJ2-1,.,TRBD2,TRBV10-3,TGTGCCATCAGTGGGACTAGCGGGAGTGCTGAGCAGTTCTTC,CAISGTSGSAEQFF
TRBJ1-1,few,.,TRBV12-3/TRBV12-4,TGTGCCAGCATCCAACAGAGAGTCACTGAAGCTTTCTTT,CASIQQRVTEAFF
TRBJ2-3,few,.,TRBV11-2,TGTGCCAGCAGCTCAGACAGACGCACAGATACGCAGTATTTT,CASSSDRRTDTQYF
TRBJ1-5,many,.,TRBV7-2,TGTGCCAGCAGCCCTCACGTCAATCAGCCCCAGCATTTT,CASSPHVNQPQHF
TRBJ1-1,many,TRBD1,TRBV29-1,TGCAGCACGGACAGGGGACGGAACACTGAAGCTTTCTTT,CSTDRGRNTEAFF
TRBJ2-7,many,TRBD1,TRBV10-3,TGTGCCATCAGAACCGGGACAGCCGTTGACGAGCAGTACTTC,CAIRTGTAVDEQYF
TRBJ2-1,few,TRBD2,TRBV7-9,TGTGCCAGCAGCTTAAGCATCGCGGGAGGAATGTACAATGAGCAGTTCTTC,CASSLSIAGGMYNEQFF
TRBJ2-4,.,.,TRBV28,TGTGCCAGCAGTTTAGGAGACCGAAACATTCAGTACTTC,CASSLGDRNIQYF
TRBJ2-1,.,TRBD2,TRBV4-1,TGCGCCAGCAGCCCTCAACCCAGCGGGACCTCCTACAATGAGCAGTTCTTC,CASSPQPSGTSYNEQFF
TRBJ1-3,few,.,TRBV29-1,TGCAGCGTGCTGGAGATCTCTGGAAACACCATATATTTT,CSVLEISGNTIYF
TRBJ2-4,many,TRBD1,TRBV5-6,TGTGCCAGCAGCCGGACAGGGAGCGCCAAAAACATTCAGTACTTC,CASSRTGSAKNIQYF
TRBJ1-5,.,TRBD1,TRBV20-1,TGCAGTGCTACGACAGGGGCTATGAATCAGCCCCAGCATTTT,CSATTGAMNQPQHF
TRBJ2-5,few,.,TRBV5-6,TGTGCCAGCAGCTTGGGAGCAGAACAAGAGACCCAGTACTTC,CASSLGAEQETQYF
TRBJ1-2,.,.,TRBV7-2,TGTGCCAGCAGCTTAAGGGACGTATCGAAGGGCTACACCTTC,CASSLRDVSKGYTF
TRBJ2-1,few,TRBD1,TRBV28,TGTGCCAGCGGGGCAGGGGGCTCGGGTGAGCAGTTCTTC,CASGAGGSGEQFF
TRBJ1-5,many,.,TRBV2,TGTGCCAGCAGTGTAGCGGGGGCTAATCAGCCCCAGCATTTT,CASSVAGANQPQHF
TRBJ2-1,few,TRBD2,TRBV7-2,TGTGCCAGCAGTTTTACTAGCGGGGGGGCAATGGAGCAGTTCTTC,CASSFTSGGAMEQFF
TRBJ2-7,few,TRBD2,TRBV29-1,TGCAGCGTTGATGCGGGAGTCGACGAGCAGTACTTC,CSVDAGVDEQYF
TRBJ2-3,few,TRBD2,TRBV7-8,TGTGCCAGCAGCGTAACCGGCGGGAGGCATAGCACAGATACGCAGTATTTT,CASSVTGGRHSTDTQYF
TRBJ2-7,many,TRBD2,TRBV11-2,TGTGCCAGCAGCTCAGTAGCGGGAGCATACGAGCAGTACTTC,CASSSVAGAYEQYF
TRBJ2-3,many,.,TRBV7-9,TGTGCCAGCAGTGGAGGGCTTTCGCAGTATTTT,CASSGGLSQYF
TRBJ2-1,.,TRBD2,TRBV20-1,TGCAGTGTCTTAGCGGGGTTAGGTAATGAGCAGTTCTTC,CSVLAGLGNEQFF
TRBJ2-1,.,.,TRBV30,TGTGCCTGGAATAGTTACGATGAGCAGTTCTTC,CAWNSYDEQFF